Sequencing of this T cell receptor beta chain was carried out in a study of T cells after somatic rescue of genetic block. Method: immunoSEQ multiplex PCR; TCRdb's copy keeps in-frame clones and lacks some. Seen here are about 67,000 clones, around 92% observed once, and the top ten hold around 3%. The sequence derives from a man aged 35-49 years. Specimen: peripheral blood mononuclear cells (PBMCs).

CDR3 region: CASSLRGSRTEAFF. For the CDR3, the DNA is TGTGCCAGCAGCTTGAGGGGGAGTCGGACTGAAGCTTTCTTT. This rearrangement joins TRBV5-6 to TRBJ1-1; the D gene is possibly TRBD1 (6 bases). V lost 1 base, J lost 5 bases, and 12 bases lay in between. Germline V gene lookup returns CDR1 SGHDT and CDR2 YYEEEE. There are 14 residues in the CDR3.